Sequencing of this T cell receptor (beta chain) was carried out in a study of T cell responses to AZD1222 COVID-19 vaccine (TCRdb year 2021). For the study in its entirety: AZD1222 recipients whose second dose came at about 4 weeks and those whose second dose came at about 12 weeks were combined into one group, since spike-specific TCR depth and breadth did not differ between the two schedules. Trial participants were enrolled into age subgroups of 18-55, 56-69 and 70-plus years, which contained around 140, 26 and 57 TCR-sequenced participants, respectively. A total of approximately 250 trial participants underwent TCR sequencing, of whom about 200 had received two doses of AZD1222 and around 25 had received two doses of the MenACWY control vaccine.

The CDR3 regions of human TCRbeta chains were subjected to immunosequencing. In the original analysis: TCRs in the repertoires were matched against a reference library of SARS-CoV-2-specific TCRs that had been generated with the MIRA antigen-specificity platform. Breadth was defined as the fraction of unique TCRs that were SARS-CoV-2-associated, and depth was defined as the fraction of total T cells that were SARS-CoV-2-associated. Each spike-specific TCR was assigned to its reactive spike region and to a CD4 or CD8 class using the MIRA data. Log10-transformed breadth and depth values were compared by one-way ANOVA with Sidak's multiple comparisons tests. Imported from immuneACCESS, the table was reduced by TCRdb to in-frame sequences with V and J called. These copies leave out some clones; in studies compared against another copy, an unresolved V gene accounts for under half, and the cause of the remainder is not known. Clonal size and the V and J genes are those of that table, whereas D and trimming came from the DNA. This sample has about 96,000 clones in its table, and roughly nine tenths of those were observed once. The top ten constitute roughly 1.7% of the sample.

The time point label of this sample denotes: baseline before first vaccination. The vaccinee samples were drawn from two UK trials, COV001 and COV002, one of which was a single-blind randomized controlled phase 2/3 trial testing AZD1222 (ChAdOx1 nCoV-19) in healthy adults. For TCRbeta chain sequencing, PBMC samples were collected from trial participants at day 0 and at day 28 after the second dose. As regards this clone: Its antigen is still unknown. There are no base qualities to consult, and no much larger clone falls within one base.

Points the paper makes about the study in general: Because no day 14 peak-response samples were available, the repertoires could be characterized only after the peak T cell response. CD4 TCRs associated with the vaccine covered the entire spike protein, and the dominant responses were in regions 160-218 and 743-854. Most participants were white British and females outnumbered males, and the authors suggested that clonal diversity may have been underestimated. Spike-specific TCR breadth and depth rose significantly after two AZD1222 doses compared with day 0 and with MenACWY recipients. Only a handful of AZD1222 recipients were SARS-CoV-2 seropositive at baseline, limiting conclusions about previously exposed vaccinees. Nearly half of unique spike-specific TCRs reportedly recognized epitopes outside regions mutated in the B.1.351 and B.1.1.7 variants. The 56-69-year group was small, and its depth increase did not reach significance, likely because of low power.

CDR1 is given as MNHEY and CDR2 as SVGAGI, both from the germline V gene. From the cysteine through the phenylalanine, the CDR3 covers 15 amino acids. CDR3 DNA is the only sequence kept; it has 45 bases, read in frame from the first base. Trimming accounts for 0 bases at V and 4 bases at J, while the number of junction bases matched to no gene is 5. The sample here was peripheral blood, taken on day 0 of AZD1222 vaccination. This TCR derives from an adult in good health. Recombination linked TRBV6-5 to TRBJ1-1, with TRBD1 identical over 7 junction bases. The nucleotides read TGTGCCAGCAGTTACTCAGGGGGCCGGGGCACTGAAGCTTTCTTT. It is translated as CASSYSGGRGTEAFF.